A selection of T cell receptor beta chains follows, all from one sample in a study of shared clonotypes between healthy human individuals. The data were produced by immunoSEQ multiplex PCR, yet TCRdb's version contains in-frame clones alone and is incomplete. The repertoire has about 2,100,000 clones, roughly 91% of them found once; the top ten carry over 1.5%. Sequenced material: naive CD8+ T cells from PBMCs. The receptor source for this set is a young man in good health. Some clones in this sample may be carry-over from other donors' samples. The CDR3 runs from the conserved cysteine through the conserved F or W. Each record gives: clone size, V gene, J gene, CDR3 length, D gene, CDR3 protein, CDR3 DNA. A D gene is named only where the DNA matches it firmly. Clone size is given for some rows only: seen once, a few or many times, or a class if the clone is expanded.

abundance: NA
v_gene: TRBV4-2
j_gene: TRBJ1-1
len: 17
d_gene: NA
CDR3aa: CASSQDLGPPMNTEAFF
CDR3nt: TGTGCCAGCAGCCAAGACCTGGGCCCTCCGATGAACACTGAAGCTTTCTTT

abundance: once
v_gene: TRBV9
j_gene: TRBJ2-3
len: 15
d_gene: TRBD1
CDR3aa: CASSLPTGGTDTQYF
CDR3nt: TGTGCCAGCAGCTTACCGACAGGGGGCACAGATACGCAGTATTTT

abundance: NA
v_gene: TRBV18
j_gene: TRBJ2-7
len: 16
d_gene: NA
CDR3aa: CASSPLSGRLSYEQYF
CDR3nt: TGTGCCAGCTCACCCCTGTCGGGCCGCCTCTCCTACGAGCAGTACTTC

abundance: NA
v_gene: TRBV27
j_gene: TRBJ1-2
len: 19
d_gene: NA
CDR3aa: CASSSLYVGGYPTNYGYTF
CDR3nt: TGTGCCAGCAGTTCCTTGTATGTGGGTGGCTACCCTACTAACTATGGCTACACCTTC

abundance: NA
v_gene: TRBV2
j_gene: TRBJ2-7
len: 13
d_gene: TRBD1
CDR3aa: CATMDRGGYEQYF
CDR3nt: TGTGCCACCATGGACAGGGGGGGCTACGAGCAGTACTTC

abundance: NA
v_gene: TRBV15
j_gene: TRBJ2-3
len: 18
d_gene: TRBD2
CDR3aa: CATSSYPTSGAHTDTQYF
CDR3nt: TGTGCCACCAGCAGTTACCCCACTAGCGGGGCCCACACAGATACGCAGTATTTT

abundance: NA
v_gene: TRBV5-6
j_gene: TRBJ2-7
len: 14
d_gene: NA
CDR3aa: CASSLVQGVHEQYF
CDR3nt: TGTGCCAGCAGCTTGGTTCAGGGTGTCCACGAGCAGTACTTC

abundance: NA
v_gene: TRBV27
j_gene: TRBJ2-3
len: 16
d_gene: NA
CDR3aa: CASSLTGGGYTDTQYF
CDR3nt: TGTGCCAGCAGTTTAACTGGCGGGGGCTACACAGATACGCAGTATTTT

abundance: NA
v_gene: TRBV11-2
j_gene: TRBJ2-3
len: 15
d_gene: NA
CDR3aa: CASSSFPEGGLTQYF
CDR3nt: TGTGCCAGCAGCTCATTCCCTGAGGGGGGGCTCACGCAGTATTTT

abundance: once
v_gene: TRBV2
j_gene: TRBJ2-1
len: 17
d_gene: NA
CDR3aa: CASTPSPGLAPNNEQFF
CDR3nt: TGTGCCAGCACCCCATCCCCGGGGCTAGCCCCGAACAATGAGCAGTTCTTC

abundance: NA
v_gene: TRBV27
j_gene: TRBJ2-2
len: 13
d_gene: NA
CDR3aa: CASSYGVAGELFF
CDR3nt: TGTGCCAGCAGTTATGGGGTGGCCGGGGAGCTGTTTTTT

abundance: NA
v_gene: TRBV7-6
j_gene: TRBJ2-7
len: 19
d_gene: TRBD1
CDR3aa: CASSYLSPVGGPPLVEQYF
CDR3nt: TGTGCCAGCAGCTATTTATCGCCCGTAGGGGGCCCTCCTCTCGTTGAGCAGTACTTC

abundance: NA
v_gene: TRBV28
j_gene: TRBJ2-7
len: 12
d_gene: TRBD2
CDR3aa: CASSWGGYEQYF
CDR3nt: TGTGCCAGCAGCTGGGGGGGCTACGAGCAGTACTTC

abundance: NA
v_gene: TRBV9
j_gene: TRBJ2-3
len: 13
d_gene: NA
CDR3aa: CASSTRGADTQYF
CDR3nt: TGTGCCAGCAGCACCCGAGGGGCAGATACGCAGTATTTT

abundance: NA
v_gene: TRBV4-1
j_gene: TRBJ1-1
len: 16
d_gene: NA
CDR3aa: CASSRATAVTVTEAFF
CDR3nt: TGCGCCAGCAGCCGAGCGACGGCCGTAACGGTCACTGAAGCTTTCTTT

abundance: NA
v_gene: TRBV11-2
j_gene: TRBJ2-7
len: 15
d_gene: TRBD1
CDR3aa: CASSTRTGGNYEQYF
CDR3nt: TGTGCCAGCAGCACCCGGACAGGGGGGAATTACGAGCAGTACTTC

abundance: NA
v_gene: TRBV18
j_gene: TRBJ2-1
len: 15
d_gene: NA
CDR3aa: CASSPGGAGHNEQFF
CDR3nt: TGTGCCAGCTCACCCGGAGGCGCCGGGCACAATGAGCAGTTCTTC

abundance: once
v_gene: TRBV9
j_gene: TRBJ2-7
len: 13
d_gene: NA
CDR3aa: CASSPSRAGEQYF
CDR3nt: TGTGCCAGCAGCCCCAGCCGGGCGGGCGAGCAGTACTTC

abundance: NA
v_gene: TRBV28
j_gene: TRBJ2-3
len: 16
d_gene: NA
CDR3aa: CASSFPDTLSTDTQYF
CDR3nt: TGTGCCAGCAGTTTCCCAGACACCCTTAGCACAGATACGCAGTATTTT

abundance: NA
v_gene: TRBV6-5
j_gene: TRBJ1-2
len: 15
d_gene: NA
CDR3aa: CASLGVGEGGLDYTF
CDR3nt: TGTGCCAGCCTCGGGGTTGGGGAGGGTGGGTTGGACTACACCTTC

abundance: NA
v_gene: TRBV28
j_gene: TRBJ2-4
len: 12
d_gene: TRBD1
CDR3aa: CASWDRANIQYF
CDR3nt: TGTGCCAGCTGGGACAGGGCGAACATTCAGTACTTC

abundance: NA
v_gene: TRBV2
j_gene: TRBJ1-5
len: 13
d_gene: TRBD1
CDR3aa: CASSWTGAWPQHF
CDR3nt: TGTGCCAGCAGTTGGACAGGTGCATGGCCCCAGCATTTT

abundance: NA
v_gene: TRBV11-2
j_gene: TRBJ1-3
len: 16
d_gene: NA
CDR3aa: CASSLGQGGTGNTIYF
CDR3nt: TGTGCCAGCAGCTTAGGGCAGGGTGGAACTGGAAACACCATATATTTT

abundance: NA
v_gene: TRBV29-1
j_gene: TRBJ1-1
len: 13
d_gene: NA
CDR3aa: CSVVQGLNTEAFF
CDR3nt: TGCAGCGTTGTTCAGGGGCTGAACACTGAAGCTTTCTTT

abundance: NA
v_gene: TRBV27
j_gene: TRBJ2-5
len: 13
d_gene: NA
CDR3aa: CASRPREQETQYF
CDR3nt: TGTGCCAGCAGACCCCGGGAGCAAGAGACCCAGTACTTC

abundance: NA
v_gene: TRBV7-2
j_gene: TRBJ1-1
len: 14
d_gene: NA
CDR3aa: CASSPIPVGTEAFF
CDR3nt: TGTGCCAGCAGCCCGATCCCAGTCGGCACTGAAGCTTTCTTT

abundance: NA
v_gene: TRBV12-5
j_gene: TRBJ2-1
len: 12
d_gene: NA
CDR3aa: CASGLSRDEQFF
CDR3nt: TGTGCTAGTGGTTTGTCCCGGGATGAGCAGTTCTTC

abundance: NA
v_gene: TRBV10-3
j_gene: TRBJ2-7
len: 14
d_gene: TRBD2
CDR3aa: CAISDVAGSYEQYF
CDR3nt: TGTGCCATCAGTGACGTAGCGGGGAGCTACGAGCAGTACTTC

abundance: NA
v_gene: TRBV10-2
j_gene: TRBJ2-5
len: 12
d_gene: NA
CDR3aa: CASTWTEETQYF
CDR3nt: TGCGCCAGCACCTGGACAGAAGAGACCCAGTACTTC

abundance: NA
v_gene: TRBV5-6
j_gene: TRBJ1-1
len: 13
d_gene: NA
CDR3aa: CASSPRTSTEAFF
CDR3nt: TGTGCCAGCAGCCCGAGGACCTCCACTGAAGCTTTCTTT

abundance: NA
v_gene: TRBV2
j_gene: TRBJ2-7
len: 14
d_gene: NA
CDR3aa: CASRPGSSSYEQYF
CDR3nt: TGTGCCAGCAGGCCGGGATCCAGCTCCTACGAGCAGTACTTC

abundance: NA
v_gene: TRBV19
j_gene: TRBJ1-5
len: 12
d_gene: NA
CDR3aa: CASNGQNQPQHF
CDR3nt: TGTGCCAGTAATGGTCAGAATCAGCCCCAGCATTTT

abundance: NA
v_gene: TRBV7-9
j_gene: TRBJ2-3
len: 16
d_gene: TRBD1
CDR3aa: CASSPITGGASDTQYF
CDR3nt: TGTGCCAGCAGCCCAATTACAGGGGGCGCGTCGGATACGCAGTATTTT

abundance: NA
v_gene: TRBV29-1
j_gene: TRBJ2-3
len: 18
d_gene: TRBD2
CDR3aa: CSVDPGLAERRSTDTQYF
CDR3nt: TGCAGCGTTGACCCGGGACTAGCCGAAAGGAGAAGCACAGATACGCAGTATTTT

abundance: NA
v_gene: TRBV4-1
j_gene: TRBJ2-7
len: 15
d_gene: NA
CDR3aa: CASSQVAGWSYEQYF
CDR3nt: TGCGCCAGCAGCCAAGTCGCAGGGTGGTCCTACGAGCAGTACTTC

abundance: NA
v_gene: TRBV5-4
j_gene: TRBJ2-1
len: 15
d_gene: NA
CDR3aa: CASSHFTSYQNEQFF
CDR3nt: TGTGCCAGCAGCCATTTTACTAGCTATCAGAATGAGCAGTTCTTC

abundance: NA
v_gene: TRBV27
j_gene: TRBJ1-5
len: 18
d_gene: TRBD1
CDR3aa: CASSSLFLPGQPVWPQHF
CDR3nt: TGTGCCAGCAGTTCGCTATTCTTACCGGGACAGCCTGTATGGCCCCAGCATTTT

abundance: NA
v_gene: TRBV9
j_gene: TRBJ2-5
len: 17
d_gene: TRBD2
CDR3aa: CASSSDEREGLWETQYF
CDR3nt: TGTGCCAGCAGCTCAGACGAGCGGGAGGGCCTCTGGGAGACCCAGTACTTC

abundance: NA
v_gene: TRBV9
j_gene: TRBJ1-2
len: 13
d_gene: NA
CDR3aa: CASRGPGDYGYTF
CDR3nt: TGTGCCAGCCGGGGGCCGGGGGACTATGGCTACACCTTC

abundance: NA
v_gene: TRBV28
j_gene: TRBJ2-1
len: 15
d_gene: TRBD2
CDR3aa: CASSGLAGGWDEQFF
CDR3nt: TGTGCCAGCAGTGGACTAGCGGGAGGGTGGGATGAGCAGTTCTTC

abundance: NA
v_gene: TRBV27
j_gene: TRBJ2-1
len: 17
d_gene: TRBD1
CDR3aa: CASSTRRQGASGGAQFF
CDR3nt: TGTGCCAGCAGCACGCGCAGACAGGGAGCTTCCGGAGGTGCCCAGTTCTTC

abundance: once
v_gene: TRBV19
j_gene: TRBJ2-7
len: 16
d_gene: NA
CDR3aa: CASSPRRNTPGNEQYF
CDR3nt: TGTGCCAGTAGCCCCCGTCGGAACACCCCGGGCAACGAGCAGTACTTC

abundance: NA
v_gene: TRBV5-1
j_gene: TRBJ2-1
len: 12
d_gene: NA
CDR3aa: CASSLEGNEQFF
CDR3nt: TGCGCCAGCAGCTTGGAGGGAAATGAGCAGTTCTTC

abundance: NA
v_gene: TRBV28
j_gene: TRBJ1-1
len: 16
d_gene: NA
CDR3aa: CASSLMLDSMNTEAFF
CDR3nt: TGTGCCAGCAGTTTAATGTTGGACAGCATGAACACTGAAGCTTTCTTT

abundance: NA
v_gene: TRBV5-1
j_gene: TRBJ1-1
len: 14
d_gene: NA
CDR3aa: CASSLVGMNTEAFF
CDR3nt: TGCGCCAGCAGCTTGGTGGGTATGAACACTGAAGCTTTCTTT

abundance: once
v_gene: TRBV16
j_gene: TRBJ1-3
len: 16
d_gene: NA
CDR3aa: CASSVAGPLSRNTIYF
CDR3nt: TGTGCCAGCAGCGTCGCCGGGCCTCTGAGTAGAAACACCATATATTTT

abundance: NA
v_gene: TRBV28
j_gene: TRBJ2-7
len: 15
d_gene: NA
CDR3aa: CASSLRVRVSYEQYF
CDR3nt: TGTGCCAGCAGTTTGCGTGTGAGGGTCTCCTACGAGCAGTACTTC

abundance: NA
v_gene: TRBV19
j_gene: TRBJ1-5
len: 16
d_gene: NA
CDR3aa: CASSLLQGLFNQPQHF
CDR3nt: TGTGCCAGTAGTTTACTACAGGGACTCTTCAATCAGCCCCAGCATTTT

abundance: NA
v_gene: TRBV6-1
j_gene: TRBJ1-2
len: 14
d_gene: NA
CDR3aa: CASSHWGAGYGYTF
CDR3nt: TGTGCCAGCAGCCACTGGGGGGCTGGCTATGGCTACACCTTC

abundance: NA
v_gene: TRBV14
j_gene: TRBJ1-3
len: 15
d_gene: TRBD1
CDR3aa: CASSPRGLQGHTIYF
CDR3nt: TGTGCCAGCAGCCCCAGGGGGCTTCAGGGTCACACCATATATTTT

abundance: NA
v_gene: TRBV29-1
j_gene: TRBJ2-3
len: 15
d_gene: NA
CDR3aa: CSVVPTAQSTDTQYF
CDR3nt: TGCAGCGTCGTCCCGACAGCTCAGAGCACAGATACGCAGTATTTT

abundance: NA
v_gene: TRBV6-4
j_gene: TRBJ2-1
len: 15
d_gene: TRBD1
CDR3aa: CASSAGQGMGSEQFF
CDR3nt: TGTGCCAGCAGCGCCGGACAGGGCATGGGGAGTGAGCAGTTCTTC